The entry below gives a single T cell receptor beta chain sequence along with its context. Its matching antigen is unknown. This entry belongs to a study of molecular identifiers for immune sequencing clone quantification. Study-level findings and limits: A single cell's spiked Jurkat TCR RNA was reportedly detectable among approximately 930,000 naive cells. Shared barcodes on identical TCR molecules could underestimate the sizes of highly expanded clones.

With listed TCR primers and previously described methods, bulk TCR libraries were prepared. TCRdb recomputed calls from the PCR reads with MiXCR, one row per CDR3 protein. Counted here are around 480,000 distinct CDR3 sequences, about 26% occurring once; the ten biggest clones make up about 0.75%. The source of this sequence is a human donor in good health. Some libraries in this study had Jurkat cell RNA spiked in. Material for sequencing was naive CD8+ T cells from blood, with Jurkat cell RNA spiked in. Subset of the sample: FACS-sorted CD8+CD4-CCR7+CD45RA+ naive T cells.

In DNA form, the CDR3 reads TGTGCCAGCAGCTTAGGAGACATACCCGAGCAGTACTTC. Translated, it gives CASSLGDIPEQYF. The V call is TRBV7-9, the J call TRBJ2-7; no definite D call. The CDR3 is made up of 13 amino acids. Germline CDR1 and CDR2: SEHNR and FQNEAQ (reference sequence). The V and J ends lost 1 base and 6 bases respectively, with 10 bases between them.